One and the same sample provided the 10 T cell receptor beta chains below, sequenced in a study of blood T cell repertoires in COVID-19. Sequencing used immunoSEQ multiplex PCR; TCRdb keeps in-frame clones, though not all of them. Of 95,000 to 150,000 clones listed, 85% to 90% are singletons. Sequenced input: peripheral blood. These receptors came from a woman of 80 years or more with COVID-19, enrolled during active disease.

DNA of the CDR3: TGTGCCAGCAGTCTGGCCCTACAGCGTCGGGGTTTTAATTCACCCCTCCACTTT. Translated, it gives CASSLALQRRGFNSPLHF. The V and J genes are TRBV28 and TRBJ1-6; D is undetermined. Trimming removed 5 bases at V and 6 bases at J, with 23 bases between. The CDR3 runs to 18 residues. CDR1 is MDHEN, CDR2 SYDVKM, per germline. Full variable domain (rest looked up from reference TRBV28 and TRBJ1-6): DVKVTQSSRYLVKRTGEKVFLECVQDMDHENMFWYRQDPGLGLRLIYFSYDVKMKEKGDIPEGYSVSREKKERFSLILESASTNQTSMYLCASSLALQRRGFNSPLHFGNGTRLTVT.

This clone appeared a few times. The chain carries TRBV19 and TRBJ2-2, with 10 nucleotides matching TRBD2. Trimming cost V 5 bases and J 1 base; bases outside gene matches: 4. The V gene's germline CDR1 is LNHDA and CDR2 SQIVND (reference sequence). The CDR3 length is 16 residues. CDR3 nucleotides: TGTGCCAGTAGTTCATTAGCGGGAGGGAACACCGGGGAGCTGTTTTTT. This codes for CASSSLAGGNTGELFF.

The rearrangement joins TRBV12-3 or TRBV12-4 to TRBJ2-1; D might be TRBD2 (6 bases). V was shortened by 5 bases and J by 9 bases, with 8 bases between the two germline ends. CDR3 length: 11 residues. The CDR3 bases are TGTGCCAGCAGTGCGGGACTTGAGCAGTTCTTC. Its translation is CASSAGLEQFF.

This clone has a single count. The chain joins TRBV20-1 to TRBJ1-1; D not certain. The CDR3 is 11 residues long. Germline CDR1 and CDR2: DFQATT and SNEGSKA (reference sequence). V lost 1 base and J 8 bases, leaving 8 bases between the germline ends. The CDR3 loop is CSARVDFEAFF. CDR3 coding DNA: TGCAGTGCTAGAGTAGACTTCGAAGCTTTCTTT.

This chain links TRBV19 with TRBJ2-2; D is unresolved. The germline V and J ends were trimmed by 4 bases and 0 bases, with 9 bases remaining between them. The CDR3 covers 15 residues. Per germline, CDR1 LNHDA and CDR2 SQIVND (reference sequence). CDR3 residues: CASSRSGTNTGELFF. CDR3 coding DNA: TGTGCCAGTAGTAGGTCGGGTACGAACACCGGGGAGCTGTTTTTT.

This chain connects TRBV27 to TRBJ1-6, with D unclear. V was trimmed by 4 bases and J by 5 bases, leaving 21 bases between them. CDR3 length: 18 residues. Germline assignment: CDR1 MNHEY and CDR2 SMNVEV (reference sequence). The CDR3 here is CASSSSPGSTRNNSPLHF. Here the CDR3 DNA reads TGTGCCAGCAGTTCGAGCCCGGGGTCCACGAGGAATAATTCACCCCTCCACTTT.

CDR3 DNA: TGTGCCAGCAGCACTTTAGGAGCCCGCGGAAAACTGTTTTTT. Its translation: CASSTLGARGKLFF. V gene TRBV11-2 combines with J gene TRBJ1-4, with unresolved D. The CDR3 runs 14 residues. Germline V gene sequence: CDR1 SGHAT, CDR2 FQNNGV. V lost 5 bases, J lost 10 bases, and 17 bases lay in between.

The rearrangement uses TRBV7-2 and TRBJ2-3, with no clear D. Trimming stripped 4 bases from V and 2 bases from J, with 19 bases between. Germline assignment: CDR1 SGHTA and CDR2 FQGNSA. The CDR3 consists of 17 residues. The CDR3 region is CASSSTPFERSTDTQYF. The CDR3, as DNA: TGTGCCAGCAGCTCGACCCCCTTTGAGAGGTCCACAGATACGCAGTATTTT.

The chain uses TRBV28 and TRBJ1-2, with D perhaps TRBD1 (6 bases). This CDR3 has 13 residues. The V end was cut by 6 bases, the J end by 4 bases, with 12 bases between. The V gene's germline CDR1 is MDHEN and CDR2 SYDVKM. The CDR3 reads CASRSGEGYGYTF. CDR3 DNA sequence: TGTGCCAGCAGATCAGGGGAAGGCTATGGCTACACCTTC.

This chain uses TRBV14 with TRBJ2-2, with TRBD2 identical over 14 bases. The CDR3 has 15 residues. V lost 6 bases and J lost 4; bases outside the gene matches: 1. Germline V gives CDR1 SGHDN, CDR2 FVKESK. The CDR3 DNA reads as TGTGCCAGCAGGGGGACTAGCGGGAGCACCGGGGAGCTGTTTTTT. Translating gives CASRGTSGSTGELFF.